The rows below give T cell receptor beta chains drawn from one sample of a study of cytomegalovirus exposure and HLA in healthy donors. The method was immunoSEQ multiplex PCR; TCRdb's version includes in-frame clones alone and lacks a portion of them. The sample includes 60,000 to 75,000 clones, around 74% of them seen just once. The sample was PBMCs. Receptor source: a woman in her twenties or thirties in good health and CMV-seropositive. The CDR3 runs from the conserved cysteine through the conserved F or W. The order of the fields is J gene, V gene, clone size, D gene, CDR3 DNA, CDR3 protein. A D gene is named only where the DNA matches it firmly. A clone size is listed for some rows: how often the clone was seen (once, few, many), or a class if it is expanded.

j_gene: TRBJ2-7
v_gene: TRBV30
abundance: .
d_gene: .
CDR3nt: TGTGCCTGGAGCGGGAGCGGCTCCTACGAGCAGTACTTC
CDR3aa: CAWSGSGSYEQYF

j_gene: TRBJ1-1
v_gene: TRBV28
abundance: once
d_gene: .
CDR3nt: TGTGCCAGCAGTTTGCTTCAGACGGGAGCTTTCTTT
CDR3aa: CASSLLQTGAFF

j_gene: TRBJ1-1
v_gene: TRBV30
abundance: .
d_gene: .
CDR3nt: TGTGCCTGGAGTGTACTGTACACTGAAGCTTTCTTT
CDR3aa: CAWSVLYTEAFF

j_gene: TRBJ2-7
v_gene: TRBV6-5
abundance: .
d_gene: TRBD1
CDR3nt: TGTGCCAGGAGACAGGGCTCCTACTCCTACGAGCAGTACTTC
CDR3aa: CARRQGSYSYEQYF

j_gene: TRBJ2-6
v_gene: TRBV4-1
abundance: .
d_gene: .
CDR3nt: TGCGCCAGCACCCATCAGACTGGGGCCAACGTCCTGACTTTC
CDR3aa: CASTHQTGANVLTF

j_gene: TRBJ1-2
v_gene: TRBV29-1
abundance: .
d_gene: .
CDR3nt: TGCAGCGTTGGGGTGCTAGTGAAACCCTATGGCTACACCTTC
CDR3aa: CSVGVLVKPYGYTF

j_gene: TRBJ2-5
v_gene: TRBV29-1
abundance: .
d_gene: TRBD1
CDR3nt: TGCAGCGTTGTTACCCAGGGGGCTGGGGAGACCCAGTACTTC
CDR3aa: CSVVTQGAGETQYF

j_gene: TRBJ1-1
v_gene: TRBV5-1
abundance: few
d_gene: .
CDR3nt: TGCGCCAGCAGCTTGGAAGACCTCGGGACTGAAGCTTTCTTT
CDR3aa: CASSLEDLGTEAFF

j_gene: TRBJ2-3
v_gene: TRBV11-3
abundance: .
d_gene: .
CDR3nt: TGTGCCAGCAGCTTAGAGGGGGCAAGGGATACGCAGTATTTT
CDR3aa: CASSLEGARDTQYF

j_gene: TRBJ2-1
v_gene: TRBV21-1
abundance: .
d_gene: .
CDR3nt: TGTGCCAGCAGCACCAGACAGTCTTACAATCAGCAGTTCTTC
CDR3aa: CASSTRQSYNQQFF

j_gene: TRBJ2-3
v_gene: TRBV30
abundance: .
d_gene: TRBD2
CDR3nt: TGTGCCTGGATGCGCGGGCGACTAGCGAAAGGAGATACGCAGTATTTT
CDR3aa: CAWMRGRLAKGDTQYF

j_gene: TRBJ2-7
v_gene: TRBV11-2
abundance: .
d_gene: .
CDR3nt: TGTGCCAGCAGTAAGCGCCGGGACAACTACGAGCAGTACTTC
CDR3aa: CASSKRRDNYEQYF

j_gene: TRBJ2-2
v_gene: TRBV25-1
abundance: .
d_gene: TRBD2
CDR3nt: TGTGCCAGCAGAGGACTAGCGGGAGGCCGAGGGGAGCTGTTTTTT
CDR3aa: CASRGLAGGRGELFF

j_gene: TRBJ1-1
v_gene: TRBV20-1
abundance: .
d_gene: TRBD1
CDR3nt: TGCAGTGCCAGGACAGGGATCGAAGCTTTCTTT
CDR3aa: CSARTGIEAFF

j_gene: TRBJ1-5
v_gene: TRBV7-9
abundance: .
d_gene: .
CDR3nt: TGTGCCAGCAGCTTATCCGGGGGTAGCAATCAGCCCCAGCATTTT
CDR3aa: CASSLSGGSNQPQHF

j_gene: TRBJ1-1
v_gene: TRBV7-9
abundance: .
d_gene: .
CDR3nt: TGTGCCAGCAGCGCTACAAGGGGCACTGAAGCTTTCTTT
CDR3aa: CASSATRGTEAFF

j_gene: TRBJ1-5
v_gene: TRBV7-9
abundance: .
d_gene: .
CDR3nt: TGTGCCAGCAGCTCCGGGTCGTATAGCAATCAGCCCCAGCATTTT
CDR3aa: CASSSGSYSNQPQHF

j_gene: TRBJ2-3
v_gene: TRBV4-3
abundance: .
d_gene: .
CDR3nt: TGCGCCAGCAGCCACCCCAGCGCGGACACAGATACGCAGTATTTT
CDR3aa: CASSHPSADTDTQYF

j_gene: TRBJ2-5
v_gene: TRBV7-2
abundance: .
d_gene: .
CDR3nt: TGTGCCAGCAGCTTATTGGGACTCTCTAAGAAGACCCAGTACTTC
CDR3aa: CASSLLGLSKKTQYF

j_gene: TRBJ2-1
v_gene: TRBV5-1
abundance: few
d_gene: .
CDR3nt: TGCGCCAGCAGCCTACCGGGACTCGAGGACAATGAGCAGTTCTTC
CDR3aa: CASSLPGLEDNEQFF

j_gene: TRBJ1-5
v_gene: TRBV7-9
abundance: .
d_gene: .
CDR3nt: TGTGCCAGCAGCCCCACCGGCAGGGGTCCAGGTCAGCCCCAGCATTTT
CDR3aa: CASSPTGRGPGQPQHF

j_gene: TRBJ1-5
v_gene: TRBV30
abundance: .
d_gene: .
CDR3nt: TGTGCCTGGAGTCAGACTTACCATAGCAATCAGCCCCAGCATTTT
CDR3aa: CAWSQTYHSNQPQHF

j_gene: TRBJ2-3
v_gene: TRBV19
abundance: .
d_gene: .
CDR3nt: TGTGCCAGTAGTACAGAGGACAGTCCAGATACGCAGTATTTT
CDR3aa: CASSTEDSPDTQYF

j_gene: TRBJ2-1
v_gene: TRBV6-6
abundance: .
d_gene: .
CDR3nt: TGTGCCAGCAGTGACTTTCCCAGTTACAATGAGCAGTTCTTC
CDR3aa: CASSDFPSYNEQFF

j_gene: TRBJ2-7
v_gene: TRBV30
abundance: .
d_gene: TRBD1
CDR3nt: TGTGCCTGGGGACAGGGCTACGAGCAGTACTTC
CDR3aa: CAWGQGYEQYF

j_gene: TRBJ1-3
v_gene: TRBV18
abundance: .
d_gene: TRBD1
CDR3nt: TGTGCCAGCTCGGCCAAGGGGCATACAGGGGGCTCTGGAAACACCATATATTTT
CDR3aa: CASSAKGHTGGSGNTIYF

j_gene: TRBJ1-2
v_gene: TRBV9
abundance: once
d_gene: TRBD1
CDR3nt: TGTGCCAGCAGCACCGGGACAGGTCCCTATGGCTACACCTTC
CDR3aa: CASSTGTGPYGYTF

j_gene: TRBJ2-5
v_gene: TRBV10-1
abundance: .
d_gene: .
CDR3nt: TGCGCCAGCAGTGGCTACAGGGAAGGGGCCCAGTACTTC
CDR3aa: CASSGYREGAQYF

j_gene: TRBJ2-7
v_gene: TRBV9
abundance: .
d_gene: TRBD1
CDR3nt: TGTGCCAGCAGCGTAGCGGGACAGCTTACCTACGAGCAGTACTTC
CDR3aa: CASSVAGQLTYEQYF

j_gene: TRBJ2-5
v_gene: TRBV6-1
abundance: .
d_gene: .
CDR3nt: TGTGCCAGCAGTTTAGGGGGATTCGTGGAGACCCAGTACTTC
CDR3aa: CASSLGGFVETQYF

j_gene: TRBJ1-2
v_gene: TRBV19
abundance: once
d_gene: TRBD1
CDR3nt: TGTGCCAGTATCCCAGGGGGAGCTAACTATGGCTACACCTTC
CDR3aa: CASIPGGANYGYTF

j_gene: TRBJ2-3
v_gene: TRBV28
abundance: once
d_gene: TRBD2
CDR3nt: TGTGCCAGCAGTAGAGGGCACAGGGTTATAGCTAGCGGGAGAGCTGATACGCAGTATTTT
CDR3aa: CASSRGHRVIASGRADTQYF

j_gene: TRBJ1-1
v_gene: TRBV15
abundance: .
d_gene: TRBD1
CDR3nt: TGTGCCACCCGGAGGTCGGGACAGGGGTCTGAAGCTTTCTTT
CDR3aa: CATRRSGQGSEAFF

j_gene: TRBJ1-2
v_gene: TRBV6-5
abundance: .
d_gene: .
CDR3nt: TGTGCCAGCAGTTACTCGAGAGGGTCGAGTGGCTACACCTTC
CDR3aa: CASSYSRGSSGYTF

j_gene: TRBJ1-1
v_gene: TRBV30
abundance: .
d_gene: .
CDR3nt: TGTGCCTGGAGTCGAGGGTTCACTGAAGCTTTCTTT
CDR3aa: CAWSRGFTEAFF

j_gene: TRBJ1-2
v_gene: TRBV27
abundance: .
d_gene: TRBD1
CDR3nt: TGTGCCAGCACCCGGACAGGGGGCCACTATGGCTACACCTTC
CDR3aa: CASTRTGGHYGYTF

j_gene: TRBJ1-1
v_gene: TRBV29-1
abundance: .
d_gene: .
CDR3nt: TGCAGCGTTCACAGGAGCCCAAGGGACACTGAAGCTTTCTTT
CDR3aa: CSVHRSPRDTEAFF

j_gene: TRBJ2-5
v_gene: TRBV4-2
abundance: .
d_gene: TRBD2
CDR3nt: TGTGCCAGCAGCGGACTAGCGGGAGGGAGAGAGACCCAGTACTTC
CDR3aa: CASSGLAGGRETQYF

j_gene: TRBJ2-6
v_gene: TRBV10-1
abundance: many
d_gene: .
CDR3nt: TGCGCCAGCAGTGACGGTAGCTCTGGGGCCAACGTCCTGACTTTC
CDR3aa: CASSDGSSGANVLTF

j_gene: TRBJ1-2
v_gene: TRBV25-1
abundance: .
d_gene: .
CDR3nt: TGTGCCAGCAGTGACAATAACTATGGCTACACCTTC
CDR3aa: CASSDNNYGYTF

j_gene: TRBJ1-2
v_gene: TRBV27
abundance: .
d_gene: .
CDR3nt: TGTGCCACCCGTACAGGGATCTATGGCTACACCTTC
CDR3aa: CATRTGIYGYTF

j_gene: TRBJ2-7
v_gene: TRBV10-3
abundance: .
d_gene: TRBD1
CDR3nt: TGTGCCATCAGTGACATTGGGCTTAGGACAGGACTTTTCTACGAGCAGTACTTC
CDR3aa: CAISDIGLRTGLFYEQYF

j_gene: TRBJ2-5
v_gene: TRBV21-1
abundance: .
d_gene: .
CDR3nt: TGTGCCAGCCCCAAGAGGCAGGGGGACCAAGAGACCCAGTACTTC
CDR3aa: CASPKRQGDQETQYF

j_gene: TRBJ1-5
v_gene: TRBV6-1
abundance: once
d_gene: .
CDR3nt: TGTGCCAGCAGTGAATCCGGGGTTGGCAATCAGCCCCAGCATTTT
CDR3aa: CASSESGVGNQPQHF

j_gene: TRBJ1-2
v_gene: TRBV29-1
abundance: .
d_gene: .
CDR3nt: TGCAGCGTTGAGGGTGAGGCTTATGGCTACACCTTC
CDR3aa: CSVEGEAYGYTF

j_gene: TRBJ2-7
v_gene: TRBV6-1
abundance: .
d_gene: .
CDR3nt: TGTGCCAGCAAGCGCAGCTCCTACGAGCAGTACTTC
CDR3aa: CASKRSSYEQYF

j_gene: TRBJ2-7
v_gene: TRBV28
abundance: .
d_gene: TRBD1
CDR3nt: TGTGCCAGCAGTTTGGGACAGGGCTTCGACGAGCAGTACTTC
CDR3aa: CASSLGQGFDEQYF

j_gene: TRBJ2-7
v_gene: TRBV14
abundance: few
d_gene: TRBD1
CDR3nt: TGTGCCAGCAGCCAATTTCCCGGGACAGGAGCCTACGAGCAGTACTTC
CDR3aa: CASSQFPGTGAYEQYF

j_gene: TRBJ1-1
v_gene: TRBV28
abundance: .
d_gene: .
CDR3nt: TGTGCCAGCAGCCTACGGGGGGGCGCAAATGAAGCTTTCTTT
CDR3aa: CASSLRGGANEAFF

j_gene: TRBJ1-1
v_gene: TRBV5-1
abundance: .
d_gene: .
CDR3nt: TGCGCCAGCAGCTTGGGCCAGGGCATCGCTGAAGCTTTCTTT
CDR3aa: CASSLGQGIAEAFF

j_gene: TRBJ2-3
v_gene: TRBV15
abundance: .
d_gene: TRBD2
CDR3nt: TGTGCCACCAGCAGTTACCGGGACTACACAGATACGCAGTATTTT
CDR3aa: CATSSYRDYTDTQYF

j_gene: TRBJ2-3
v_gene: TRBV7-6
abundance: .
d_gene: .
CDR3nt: TGTGCCAGCAGCTTAGTTGTTTCTAGCACAGATACGCAGTATTTT
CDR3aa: CASSLVVSSTDTQYF

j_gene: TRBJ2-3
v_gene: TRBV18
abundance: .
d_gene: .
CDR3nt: TGTGCCAGCTCATACCGGGACACAGATACGCAGTATTTT
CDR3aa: CASSYRDTDTQYF

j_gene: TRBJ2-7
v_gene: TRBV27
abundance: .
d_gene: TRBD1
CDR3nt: TGTGCCAGCAGTATCACAGGGGTCGAGCAGTACTTC
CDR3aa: CASSITGVEQYF

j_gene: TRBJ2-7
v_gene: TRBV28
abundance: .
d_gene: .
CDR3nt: TGTGCCAGCAGCTTCGGGACTCAGGGCTACGAGCAGTACTTC
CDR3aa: CASSFGTQGYEQYF